The 5 T cell receptor beta chains below were found in one sample sequenced in a study of CD8 T cells in ankylosing spondylitis. TCRdb used MiXCR to reprocess the 5' RACE reads, holding one entry per CDR3 protein. Of around 230,000 distinct CDR3 sequences in the sample, about 9.1% were seen once. The sequenced sample was blood, either unsorted or a sorted T cell fraction (not recorded which). The origin of the receptors is a male donor with ankylosing spondylitis or in good health (not recorded which).

This clonotype was detected only a few times. The chain has TRBV5-1 and TRBJ1-6; unclear D gene. Germline values: CDR1 SGHRS, CDR2 YFSETQ. The CDR3 contains 14 residues. V was trimmed by 5 bases and J by 7 bases, leaving 13 bases between them. Written as DNA, the CDR3 is TGCGCCAGCAGTAAAGAAAGCTCCAATTCACCCCTCCACTTT. Translation: CASSKESSNSPLHF.

J is TRBJ2-1 and V is TRBV20-1; tentatively, D is TRBD1 or TRBD2 (5 bases each). The V gene lost 8 bases and the J gene lost 4 bases, with 18 bases spanning the gap. This CDR3 comprises 14 residues. Germline V gene sequence: CDR1 DFQATT, CDR2 SNEGSKA (reference sequence). The DNA of the CDR3 is TGCAGTTCATCGAGAGGGCAGGGATACAATGAGCAGTTCTTC. Its protein is CSSSRGQGYNEQFF.

This clonotype was detected only a few times. The rearrangement joins TRBV2 to TRBJ1-2, with 7 bases lining up with TRBD1. This CDR3 is built from 16 residues. Losses at the gene ends were 5 bases for V and 2 bases for J; bases not matched to a gene: 11. Looked up from germline, CDR1 is SNHLY and CDR2 is FYNNEI. CDR3 protein: CASSTGDARENYGYTF. As DNA, the CDR3 is TGTGCCAGCAGTACAGGGGACGCAAGGGAAAACTATGGCTACACCTTC. Full variable domain (rest looked up from reference TRBV2 and TRBJ1-2): EPEVTQTPSHQVTQMGQEVILRCVPISNHLYFYWYRQILGQKVEFLVSFYNNEISEKSEIFDDQFSVERPDGSNFTLKIRSTKLEDSAMYFCASSTGDARENYGYTFGSGTRLTVV.

This clonotype was recorded many times. The rearrangement links TRBV7-9 to TRBJ1-1, with 7 bases fitting TRBD1. Germline V gene lookup returns CDR1 SEHNR and CDR2 FQNEAQ (reference sequence). V was clipped by 4 bases and J by 2 bases; unmatched bases: 13. The CDR3 is 17 residues long. CDR3 residues: CASSSPSSRGVNTEAFF. In DNA form, the CDR3 reads TGTGCCAGCAGCTCCCCGTCCAGCAGGGGGGTTAACACTGAAGCTTTCTTT. The full variable domain, its missing parts supplied by reference TRBV7-9 and TRBJ1-1, is DTGVSQNPRHKITKRGQNVTFRCDPISEHNRLYWYRQTLGQGPEFLTYFQNEAQLEKSRLLSDRFSAERPKGSFSTLEIQRTEQGDSAMYLCASSSPSSRGVNTEAFFGQGTRLTVV.

This clonotype was recorded many times. The chain joins TRBV6-6 to TRBJ1-1; D is unresolved. This CDR3 has 13 amino acids. Germline V lookup: CDR1 MNHNY, CDR2 SVGAGI (reference sequence). V was shortened by 7 bases and J by 1 base, with 10 bases between the two germline ends. CDR3 protein: CASNAPGNTEAFF. CDR3 nucleotide sequence: TGTGCCAGCAACGCCCCGGGGAACACTGAAGCTTTCTTT.